This record covers a single T cell receptor (beta chain). Its antigen is as yet unknown. Germline lookup yields CDR1 LGHNA and CDR2 YSLEER. V gave up 0 bases and J gave up 5 bases, with 16 bases separating them. This CDR3 is 16 amino acids long. Clones were sequenced by immunoSEQ multiplex PCR, and TCRdb holds only the in-frame ones, with some missing. The sample shows approximately 54,000 clones, under 85% of them seen only once. This specimen belongs to a study of T cells in localized non-small cell lung cancer. Study conclusions and caveats: Measurement of T cell clonality placed uninvolved adjacent lung highest, above the level in tumor.

Sequenced here: peripheral blood, sampled before any cancer treatment. J is TRBJ2-5 and V is TRBV4-3; a weak D match, TRBD2 (6 bases). The receptor was derived from a female donor of 60 years or more with stage II squamous cell lung carcinoma. DNA for the CDR3: TGCGCCAGCAGCCAAGATCTCGGGGTTGGGGGGGAGACCCAGTACTTC. Amino acid sequence: CASSQDLGVGGETQYF.